These 23 T cell receptor beta chains were sequenced from one sample in a study of blood T cell repertoires in COVID-19. Clones were read by immunoSEQ multiplex PCR, and TCRdb kept only the in-frame ones, dropping some. The table shows 250,000 or so clones, with about 91% occurring only once. Sequencing used peripheral blood. The origin of the receptors is a woman aged 30 to 39 with COVID-19, enrolled during active disease.

Only a few counts were recorded for this clone. The chain has TRBV27 and TRBJ1-1; no firm D call. V was trimmed by 3 bases and J by 6 bases, leaving 11 bases between them. Germline V lookup: CDR1 MNHEY, CDR2 SMNVEV (reference sequence). The CDR3 spans 13 residues. The CDR3 DNA follows: TGTGCCAGCAGTTTCGGGGTCAACGCTGAAGCTTTCTTT. The encoded protein is CASSFGVNAEAFF.

The chain employs TRBV9 and TRBJ2-3; TRBD2 agrees at 9 bases. The ends lost 3 bases at V and 5 bases at J; junction bases unmatched: 7. CDR1 and CDR2 from the germline V gene are SGDLS and YYNGEE. CDR3 length: 15 residues. Here the CDR3 DNA reads TGTGCCAGCAGCGGGGCGCGGGAGGGCCGAGATACGCAGTATTTT. Translation gives CASSGAREGRDTQYF.

V is TRBV6-5 and J is TRBJ1-1, with 9 positions matching TRBD1. CDR1 is MNHEY and CDR2 is SVGAGI in the germline V gene. This CDR3 comprises 14 residues. The ends lost 5 bases at V and 1 base at J; junction bases unmatched: 2. CDR3 sequence (DNA): TGTGCCAGCAGTCGGGACAGGGAGAACACTGAAGCTTTCTTT. Protein product: CASSRDRENTEAFF.

The chain carries TRBV4-3 and TRBJ2-1, with 7 bases identical to TRBD2. The ends lost 1 base at V and 10 bases at J; junction bases unmatched: 13. The germline V gene encodes CDR1 LGHNA and CDR2 YSLEER. CDR3 length equals 16 residues. Here the CDR3 reads CASSQVPSGATKEQFF. The CDR3 coding sequence is TGCGCCAGCAGCCAAGTCCCGAGCGGGGCCACCAAGGAGCAGTTCTTC.

The chain links TRBV4-2 to TRBJ1-1; D possibly corresponds to TRBD1 (6 bases). The CDR3 is 13 amino acids. Germline V CDR1 and CDR2: LGHNA, YNFKEQ. Trimming stripped 4 bases from V and 5 bases from J, with 11 bases between. The CDR3 nucleotides read TGTGCCAGCAGCCGGGACATCCGGACTGAAGCTTTCTTT. It translates to CASSRDIRTEAFF.

The rearrangement links TRBV6-6 to TRBJ1-5; D gene uncertain. Germline V lookup: CDR1 MNHNY, CDR2 SVGAGI (reference sequence). Trimming shortened V by 10 bases and J by 0 bases, and 16 bases separated the two germline ends. The CDR3 loop spans 15 amino acids. CDR3 region: CATSPRPVSNQPQHF. The CDR3 coding sequence is TGTGCCACCTCTCCCCGTCCGGTTAGCAATCAGCCCCAGCATTTT.

J is TRBJ1-2 and V is TRBV13, with TRBD1 matching 8 bases. The V gene's germline CDR1 is PRHDT and CDR2 FYEKMQ (reference sequence). V lost 5 bases and J lost 4; bases outside the gene matches: 3. This CDR3 contains 13 residues. Written as DNA, the CDR3 is TGTGCCAGCAGCCTCGGACAGGGCTATGGCTACACCTTC. Translating gives CASSLGQGYGYTF.

This clone was picked up one time. This chain links TRBV5-3 with TRBJ1-2; D is uncertain. TRBV5-3 is given ORF status, its function remaining uncertain. Trimming removed 0 bases from V and 7 bases from J, with 13 bases in between. The CDR3 sequence is 14 residues long. CDR3 in DNA: TGTGCCAGAAGCTTGGAGGGTTCGCGGGTTGGCTACACCTTC. This sequence encodes CARSLEGSRVGYTF.

The rearrangement joins TRBV6-4 to TRBJ1-5; D perhaps matches TRBD1 (5 bases). CDR1 MRHNA and CDR2 SNTAGT come from the germline V gene. The V end was cut by 6 bases, the J end by 1 base, with 10 bases between. This CDR3 contains 14 residues. CDR3 in DNA: TGTGCCAGCAGCGCGGAGGGGAGCAATCAGCCCCAGCATTTT. Its translation: CASSAEGSNQPQHF.

The chain combines TRBV14 with TRBJ2-5, with D unresolved. Germline V gives CDR1 SGHDN, CDR2 FVKESK. The V end was cut by 0 bases, the J end by 7 bases, with 9 bases between. This CDR3 comprises 13 residues. The CDR3 sequence is CASSQDPLGTQYF. The CDR3 DNA is TGTGCCAGCAGCCAAGATCCACTCGGGACCCAGTACTTC.

This clone was detected a few times. This CDR3 reads CASAPPGQAGANVLTF. CDR3 in DNA: TGTGCCAGCGCCCCTCCTGGACAAGCGGGGGCCAACGTCCTGACTTTC. V and J are TRBV28 and TRBJ2-6; perhaps TRBD1 as D (5 bases). The CDR3 is 16 residues long. V was pared by 8 bases and J by 4 bases, with 18 bases between. The germline gives CDR1 MDHEN, CDR2 SYDVKM.

The gene calls are TRBV3-1 (or the pseudogene TRBV3-2) and TRBJ1-1; no definite D call. V was pared by 3 bases and J by 4 bases, with 12 bases between. Germline CDR1 reads LGHDT; CDR2 reads YNNKEL (reference sequence). This CDR3 contains 14 residues. This chain's CDR3 is CASSQETWSTEAFF. CDR3 coding DNA: TGTGCCAGCAGCCAGGAAACCTGGAGCACTGAAGCTTTCTTT.

The chain couples TRBV28 to TRBJ1-2, with D possibly being TRBD1 (6 bases). Per germline, CDR1 MDHEN and CDR2 SYDVKM. V gave up 1 base and J gave up 6 bases, with 15 bases separating them. CDR3 length: 15 amino acids. The DNA of the CDR3 is TGTGCCAGCAGTTTATCTTTTAGGGGGTCGGATGGCTACACCTTC. It yields the protein CASSLSFRGSDGYTF.

The V gene is TRBV3-1 (or the pseudogene TRBV3-2), the J gene TRBJ1-2, with D tentatively TRBD1 (5 bases). Germline CDR1 is LGHDT and CDR2 is YNNKEL (reference sequence). The CDR3 is 14 residues long. V shed 4 bases and J shed 6 bases, with 15 bases lying between them. The CDR3 reads CASSPRRDSDGYTF. CDR3 DNA sequence: TGTGCCAGCAGCCCCCGCAGAGACAGCGATGGCTACACCTTC.

The V and J genes are TRBV6-1 and TRBJ2-2; 7 bases agree with TRBD1. Trimming at V came to 6 bases and at J to 0 bases, leaving 4 bases not matched to a gene. The CDR3 runs 15 residues. Germline CDR1 is MNHNS and CDR2 is SASEGT. The CDR3 DNA reads as TGTGCCAGCAGCTCGGGACAGACGAACACCGGGGAGCTGTTTTTT. The encoded protein is CASSSGQTNTGELFF.

The chain is built from TRBV7-2 and TRBJ2-1; TRBD1 matches at 10 bases. The CDR3 contains 15 residues. Germline CDR1 and CDR2: SGHTA and FQGNSA. Trimming cost V 4 bases and J 4 bases; bases outside gene matches: 4. The CDR3 region has the DNA TGTGCCAGCAGCTCCCGGGACAGGGGATACAATGAGCAGTTCTTC. It yields the protein CASSSRDRGYNEQFF. Drawing the rest from reference TRBV7-2 and TRBJ2-1, the complete variable domain is GAGVSQSPSNKVTEKGKDVELRCDPISGHTALYWYRQSLGQGLEFLIYFQGNSAPDKSGLPSDRFSAERTGGSVSTLTIQRTQQEDSAVYLCASSSRDRGYNEQFFGPGTRLTVL.

This chain links TRBV4-1 with TRBJ2-7; no clear D gene. This CDR3 comprises 13 residues. Trimming took off 1 base at V and 5 bases at J, with 9 bases between the two ends. CDR1 and CDR2 from the germline V gene are MGHRA and YSYEKL. CDR3 in DNA: TGCGCCAGCAGCCAAGTTCTACCCCACGAGCAGTACTTC. Encoded protein: CASSQVLPHEQYF.

The rearrangement joins TRBV5-5 to TRBJ2-5; 7 nucleotides match TRBD1. Germline CDR1 is SGHKS and CDR2 is YYEKEE (reference sequence). V trimming: 4 bases; J trimming: 2 bases; junction bases outside the gene matches: 8. The CDR3 is 15 amino acids. CDR3 sequence (DNA): TGTGCCAGCAGCCCCGGATACAGGGGTCAAGAGACCCAGTACTTC. Its protein is CASSPGYRGQETQYF.

This clone was counted once. This chain uses TRBV18 with TRBJ2-7; 9 bases agree with TRBD1. The J segment lost 6 bases and the V segment lost 3 bases, leaving 0 bases of the junction unmatched. Germline V gene lookup returns CDR1 KGHSH and CDR2 LQKENI. The CDR3 extends over 12 amino acids. The CDR3 spells CASSPGQGEQYV. The CDR3, as DNA: TGTGCCAGCTCACCGGGACAGGGCGAGCAGTACGTC.

Relative to its sample, this clone is medium-sized (0.01 to 0.1%). The rearrangement links TRBV6-2 or TRBV6-3 to TRBJ2-7; 11 bases line up with TRBD2. CDR1 and CDR2 from the germline V gene are MNHEY and SVGEGT. Trimming removed 6 bases from V and 0 bases from J; junction bases left unmatched: 10. The CDR3 runs to 17 residues. For the CDR3, the DNA is TGTGCCAGCAGCGAACCGACTAGCGGGGACAGCTCCTACGAGCAGTACTTC. Its translation: CASSEPTSGDSSYEQYF.

The chain is built from TRBV18 and TRBJ1-2; D call uncertain. V gave up 2 bases and J gave up 3 bases, with 7 bases separating them. Germline V gene data show CDR1 as KGHSH and CDR2 as LQKENI. This CDR3 is built from 13 residues. The CDR3 is CASSPTVDYGYTF. The CDR3 nucleotides read TGTGCCAGCTCACCAACGGTTGACTATGGCTACACCTTC. Combining the CDR3 with reference TRBV18 and TRBJ1-2 gives the whole variable domain NAGVMQNPRHLVRRRGQEARLRCSPMKGHSHVYWYRQLPEEGLKFMVYLQKENIIDESGMPKERFSAEFPKEGPSILRIQQVVRGDSAAYFCASSPTVDYGYTFGSGTRLTVV.

This chain connects TRBV10-2 to TRBJ2-3, with 8 bases matching TRBD1. The CDR3 is 14 residues long. V dropped 6 bases and J dropped 3; count of bases not matched to a gene: 5. Germline V gene data show CDR1 as WSHSY and CDR2 as SAAADI. This chain's CDR3 is CASSEQGVTDTQYF. In DNA, the CDR3 is TGCGCCAGCAGCGAACAGGGGGTTACAGATACGCAGTATTTT.

The rearrangement joins TRBV5-1 to TRBJ2-2, with 8 bases that match TRBD1. This CDR3 spans 16 amino acids. J gave up 0 bases and V 3 bases, and 4 bases lay outside the gene matches. Germline CDR1 SGHRS, CDR2 YFSETQ. The CDR3 DNA follows: TGCGCCAGCAGCTCCGGACAGGGCGCGAACACCGGGGAGCTGTTTTTT. Protein product: CASSSGQGANTGELFF.